This is a list of T cell receptor beta chains from one sample in a study of blood T cells in healthy people across ages. TCRdb reprocessed the 5' RACE reads via MiXCR and lists one record per CDR3 protein. The sample has about 1,000,000 distinct CDR3 sequences; around 45% are singletons. The material sequenced was blood. These receptors originate from a woman aged 55-75 years in good health. The CDR3 runs from the conserved cysteine through the conserved F or W. D genes are given only for firm matches. Size is omitted from some rows. Given values are once, few, many or a class for expanded clones.

14,TRBV7-2,.,TRBJ2-7,.,TGTGCCAGCAGCGTAGACGGCAGGGAAGGCGAGCAGTACTTC,CASSVDGREGEQYF
15,TRBV29-1,.,TRBJ2-1,.,TGCAGTGCCGTCGGTGGGATTAGTGGTCTCTGGGTGCAGTTCTTC,CSAVGGISGLWVQFF
16,TRBV6-1,.,TRBJ2-1,TRBD1,TGTGCCAGCAGTGAAGTTGGGACAGGGTGGTACAATGAGCAGTTCTTC,CASSEVGTGWYNEQFF
15,TRBV9,few,TRBJ2-7,TRBD1,TGTGCCAGCAGCGTAGAGGGGGACAGCCCATACGAGCAGTACTTC,CASSVEGDSPYEQYF
14,TRBV15,.,TRBJ2-1,.,TGTGCCACCAGCAGAGGTAGCTCCTACAATGAGCAGTTCTTC,CATSRGSSYNEQFF
17,TRBV29-1,.,TRBJ2-7,.,TGCAGCGTTAGTGGGGGGTCTGGGGCAGAAGGCTCCTACGAGCAGTACTTC,CSVSGGSGAEGSYEQYF
15,TRBV27,few,TRBJ2-1,.,TGTGCCAGCATCCCGGCCCCGATCTCCTACAATGAGCAGTTCTTC,CASIPAPISYNEQFF
12,TRBV5-1,few,TRBJ1-1,.,TGCGCCAGCAGCTTGAAAGACACTGAAGCTTTCTTT,CASSLKDTEAFF
16,TRBV27,.,TRBJ2-3,TRBD2,TGTGCCAGCAGCCAGAGGGGACTAGCGGGCACAGATACGCAGTATTTT,CASSQRGLAGTDTQYF
14,TRBV27,.,TRBJ2-7,.,TGTGCCAGCAGTGTTCGGACCGAGTCCTACGAGCAGTACTTC,CASSVRTESYEQYF
15,TRBV20-1,.,TRBJ2-7,TRBD2,TGCAGTGCTAGAGCTTGGCCAGCGGGAGGACACGAGCAGTACTTC,CSARAWPAGGHEQYF
16,TRBV3-1,few,TRBJ2-1,TRBD1,TGTGCCAGCAGCCCCCCCGGGACAGGGGATTACAATGAGCAGTTCTTC,CASSPPGTGDYNEQFF
15,TRBV6-5,.,TRBJ2-1,TRBD2,TGTGCCAGCAGCATGACTAGCGGGATTGAAAATGAGCAGTTCTTC,CASSMTSGIENEQFF
16,TRBV20-1,.,TRBJ2-7,.,TGCAGTGCTAGAGGGAAGGGGGGCGGGGACCCCTACGAGCAGTACTTC,CSARGKGGGDPYEQYF
17,TRBV6-1,once,TRBJ2-3,.,TGTGCCAGCACTCCGAAGGGGAGAGGAGGGGCCGCAGATACGCAGTATTTT,CASTPKGRGGAADTQYF
17,TRBV4-1,.,TRBJ2-1,TRBD2,TGCGCCAGCAGCCAAGAAGGGGCGGCTAGCGGGAGGGCTGAGCAGTTCTTC,CASSQEGAASGRAEQFF
14,TRBV27,few,TRBJ2-7,.,TGTGCCACCAGTCCAGGGTCGGGGTCCTACGAGCAGTACTTC,CATSPGSGSYEQYF
16,TRBV18,.,TRBJ2-5,.,TGTGCCAGCTCACCACTCCCGTGGGGCGTACAAGAGACCCAGTACTTC,CASSPLPWGVQETQYF